This is a list of T cell receptor beta chains from one sample in a study of CD8 T cells in ankylosing spondylitis. TCRdb ran MiXCR on the 5' RACE reads and lists one entry per CDR3 protein. The sample has over 150,000 distinct CDR3 sequences, 9.5% to 15% seen once. Sequenced sample: blood, either unsorted or a sorted T cell fraction (not recorded which). The origin of the receptors is a male donor with ankylosing spondylitis or in good health (not recorded which). Both conserved end residues are trimmed from each CDR3. D genes are given only for firm matches.

TRBV19,-,ASSRGLAAETSTDTQY
TRBV20-1,TRBD2,SAFPTSVKYNEQF
TRBV11-2,-,ASSLGAGDQPQH
TRBV13,-,ASSKGTSAYEQY
TRBV2,-,ASRYTDTQY
TRBV27,-,ASSPEVGVNTEAF
TRBV2,-,ASSVWVGTEAF
TRBV7-9,-,ASTPRGTGELF
TRBV20-1,-,SAREGQSRAYEQY
TRBV4-2,TRBD2,ASSQEGRGGREQY
TRBV7-9,-,ASSPGQILYEQY
TRBV29-1,-,SVEEGLTGEQY
TRBV5-6,-,ASSLVTSVSNTGELF
TRBV6-5,-,ASSYTTAGYT
TRBV27,-,ASSSHRESKETQY
TRBV27,-,ASRTGGQDDEQY
TRBV6-2/TRBV6-3,TRBD2,ASSPGGPTNEQF
TRBV27,TRBD2,ASRGESVEQF
TRBV20-1,-,SASDPFVAGRGRTDTQY
TRBV6-1,-,ASSEWGGGAMNEQF
TRBV5-1,TRBD2,ASSFGLASYEQY
TRBV20-1,-,SGGTRLNYGYT
TRBV7-9,-,ASSVSSNEQF
TRBV5-1,-,ASSWGDDSDTQY
TRBV5-1,-,ASSFTGSPIGAKNIQY
TRBV5-1,-,ASSEGHWNTGELF
TRBV7-2,TRBD2,ASRMRELETQY
TRBV27,TRBD2,ASRLAGGPHEQY
TRBV6-5,TRBD1,ASSSGTGEKLF
TRBV6-2/TRBV6-3,TRBD1,ASSTLVGSRDRDYEQY